Listed below are T cell receptor beta chains from one sample, sequenced in a study of shared clonotypes between healthy human individuals. This table comes from immunoSEQ multiplex PCR, and its TCRdb copy is limited to in-frame clones, with some not included. This table holds approximately 2.3 million clones, approximately 95% found once. The sequencing input was naive CD4+ T cells from PBMCs. These receptors originate from a man aged 18 to 29 in good health. Some clones in this sample may be carry-over from other donors' samples. The conserved cysteine and the conserved F or W are not part of the CDR3 here. Each record gives: J gene, CDR3 length, V gene, CDR3 protein.

>TRBJ1-4|11|TRBV28
ASSTGFKEKLF
>TRBJ1-3|12|TRBV6-5
ASRTDRAGNTIY
>TRBJ1-1|12|TRBV29-1
SVDDKGVNTEAF
>TRBJ2-6|13|TRBV6-5
ASSLMKAGANVLT
>TRBJ1-5|13|TRBV27
ASSLRGPSNQPQH
>TRBJ1-2|16|TRBV19
ASSIEKEHYFSPYGYT
>TRBJ1-2|10|TRBV28
ASSPTSYGYT
>TRBJ2-3|16|TRBV5-4
ASSPGPLLAGGTDTQY
>TRBJ1-1|13|TRBV6-1
ASSVSGQGASQAF
>TRBJ1-2|15|TRBV11-2
ASSSQHRGRSSHGYT
>TRBJ1-3|13|TRBV5-5
ASSLRYSSGNTIY
>TRBJ2-2|13|TRBV19
ASSTGQLNTGELF
>TRBJ2-7|12|TRBV27
ASSPRAGRYEQY
>TRBJ2-1|13|TRBV28
ASSFLGGLVNEQF
>TRBJ2-2|13|TRBV15
ATSVITSDTGELF
>TRBJ1-1|12|TRBV18
ASSTLEGDTEAF
>TRBJ2-1|10|TRBV7-2
ASSLVAPEQF
>TRBJ2-6|12|TRBV28
ASSVISGANVLT
>TRBJ2-3|12|TRBV30
AWSSRTPADTQY
>TRBJ2-7|12|TRBV4-1
ASSRRDVSYEQY
>TRBJ2-7|11|TRBV18
ASSLPGTYEQY
>TRBJ2-1|13|TRBV30
AWSPGTSSDNEQF
>TRBJ1-2|11|TRBV5-1
ASRRTGLYGYT
>TRBJ2-7|12|TRBV7-2
ASSRRTGAYEQY
>TRBJ2-3|13|TRBV30
AWSVLGRTTDTQY
>TRBJ2-3|12|TRBV5-6
ASSQGVWRYTQY
>TRBJ2-4|12|TRBV28
ASSLSVAKNIQY
>TRBJ2-3|12|TRBV29-1
SVRTSGSTDTQY
>TRBJ1-2|13|TRBV30
AWSGAWGSLRGYT
>TRBJ2-1|14|TRBV7-2
ASSKGRGVGLYEQF
>TRBJ2-7|12|TRBV6-5
ASSPSGTPEEQY
>TRBJ2-5|9|TRBV20-1
SAKRAVTQY
>TRBJ1-3|15|TRBV18
ASSPAGDGGSGNTIY
>TRBJ2-1|13|TRBV6-5
ASSYYRGLYNEQF
>TRBJ1-1|12|TRBV6-1
ASSGQGADTEAF
>TRBJ2-2|15|TRBV7-9
ASSSRLAGANTGELF
>TRBJ2-3|13|TRBV19
ASSAVVRRPDTQY
>TRBJ1-4|13|TRBV7-9
ASSSYLGTGEKLF
>TRBJ2-1|15|TRBV18
ASSPGLAGGHYNEQF
>TRBJ2-7|14|TRBV28
ASSFWGGQNKGEQY
>TRBJ2-3|10|TRBV2
ASKADTDTQY
>TRBJ1-2|9|TRBV20-1
SAPEIYGYT
>TRBJ1-4|12|TRBV18
ASSNIRSGEKLF
>TRBJ1-2|12|TRBV7-3
ASSLNQAGYGYT
>TRBJ1-5|12|TRBV5-8
ASSLYRGNQPQH
>TRBJ2-3|14|TRBV6-6
ASSFKGTIGTDTQY
>TRBJ1-5|14|TRBV6-6
ASSHQGLANNQPQH
>TRBJ2-1|12|TRBV10-3
AISDRAGVNEQF